The sequence of this T cell receptor (beta chain) was determined in a study of Ad26.COV2.S vaccination and SARS-CoV-2 variants. Points from the study as a whole: After vaccination, reports described spike-specific CD8+ and CD4+ T cell responses as showing substantial breadth. It is possible that the TCR breadth and depth analyses underestimated the total T cell responses. Spike-specific TCR breadth was greater in vaccine than placebo recipients.

Regarding treatment: 15 to 20 received Ad26.COV2.S at low or high dose, single or two shots; 5 received placebo; per-sample allocation not given. Collection of samples fell on day 63 after the first vaccine or placebo injection. This CDR3 spans 14 amino acids. Germline CDR1 reads MNHNS; CDR2 reads SASEGT. Trimming took 5 bases from V and 1 from J, leaving 6 bases between them. The method was immunoSEQ multiplex PCR; TCRdb's version includes in-frame clones alone and lacks a portion of them. The sample consists of 450,000 to 550,000 clones, roughly 87% of them appearing once. About this clone itself: What it binds is unknown.

The chain carries TRBV6-1 and TRBJ2-6; D is undetermined. The sequencing used peripheral blood, collected in a trial of Ad26.COV2.S vaccine versus placebo. This sequence originates from a person aged 18-65 years who received the Ad26.COV2.S COVID-19 vaccine or a placebo. CDR3 in amino acids: CASSFGSGANVLTF. The DNA of the CDR3 is TGTGCCAGCAGTTTCGGATCTGGGGCCAACGTCCTGACTTTC.